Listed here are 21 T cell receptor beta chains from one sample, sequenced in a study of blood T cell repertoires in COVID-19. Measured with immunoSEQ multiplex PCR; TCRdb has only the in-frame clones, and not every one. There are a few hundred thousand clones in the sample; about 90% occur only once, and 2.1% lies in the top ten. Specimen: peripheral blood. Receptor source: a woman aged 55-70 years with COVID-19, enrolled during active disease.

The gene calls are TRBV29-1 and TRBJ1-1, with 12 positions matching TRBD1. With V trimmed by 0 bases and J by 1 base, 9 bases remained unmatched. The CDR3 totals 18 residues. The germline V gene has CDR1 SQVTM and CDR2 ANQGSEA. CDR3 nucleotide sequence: TGCAGCGTTGAAGATCTTGGGACAGGGGGCAATTCGAACACTGAAGCTTTCTTT. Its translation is CSVEDLGTGGNSNTEAFF. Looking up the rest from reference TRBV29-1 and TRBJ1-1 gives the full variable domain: SAVISQKPSRDICQRGTSLTIQCQVDSQVTMMFWYRQQPGQSLTLIATANQGSEATYESGFVIDKFPISRPNLTFSTLTVSNMSPEDSSIYLCSVEDLGTGGNSNTEAFFGQGTRLTVV.

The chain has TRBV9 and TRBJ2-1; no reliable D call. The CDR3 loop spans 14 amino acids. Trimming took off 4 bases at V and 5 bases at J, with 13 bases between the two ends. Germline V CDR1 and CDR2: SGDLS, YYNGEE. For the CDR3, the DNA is TGTGCCAGCAGCCCACGGCTAGTAGACAATGAGCAGTTCTTC. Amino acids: CASSPRLVDNEQFF.

The CDR3 here is CASSLAHVSETQYF. DNA for the CDR3: TGTGCCAGCAGCTTAGCGCACGTTAGCGAGACCCAGTACTTC. The chain couples TRBV7-2 to TRBJ2-5; no clear D. There are 14 residues in the CDR3. Trimming left V 0 bases short and J 5 bases short, with 10 bases between. CDR1 SGHTA and CDR2 FQGNSA come from the germline V gene.

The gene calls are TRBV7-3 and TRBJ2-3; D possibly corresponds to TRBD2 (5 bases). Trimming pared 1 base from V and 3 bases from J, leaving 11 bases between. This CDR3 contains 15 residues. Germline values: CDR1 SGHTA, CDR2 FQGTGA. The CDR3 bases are TGTGCCAGCAGCTTAATTGCTAGCAAGACAGATACGCAGTATTTT. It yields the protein CASSLIASKTDTQYF.

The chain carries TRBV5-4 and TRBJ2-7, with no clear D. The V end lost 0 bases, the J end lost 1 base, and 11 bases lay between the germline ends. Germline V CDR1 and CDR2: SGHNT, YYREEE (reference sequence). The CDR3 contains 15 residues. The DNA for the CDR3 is TGTGCCAGCAGCTTGGTTGGTCCAGGATCCTACGAGCAGTACTTC. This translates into CASSLVGPGSYEQYF.

As DNA, the CDR3 is TGTGCCAGCAGCTTAGTTAGGGGCTACGAGCAGTACTTC. It codes for CASSLVRGYEQYF. The J gene is TRBJ2-7, the V gene TRBV7-2, with D possibly matching TRBD1 (5 bases). The CDR3 is made up of 13 amino acids. Germline-derived CDR1 and CDR2 are SGHTA and FQGNSA. V was trimmed by 1 base and J by 3 bases, leaving 7 bases between them.

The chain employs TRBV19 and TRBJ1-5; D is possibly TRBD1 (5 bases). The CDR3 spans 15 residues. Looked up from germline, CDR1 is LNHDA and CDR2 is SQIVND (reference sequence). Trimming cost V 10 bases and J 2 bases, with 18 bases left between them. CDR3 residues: CATKTASSRNQPQHF. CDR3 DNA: TGTGCCACTAAGACAGCAAGTAGTCGCAATCAGCCCCAGCATTTT.

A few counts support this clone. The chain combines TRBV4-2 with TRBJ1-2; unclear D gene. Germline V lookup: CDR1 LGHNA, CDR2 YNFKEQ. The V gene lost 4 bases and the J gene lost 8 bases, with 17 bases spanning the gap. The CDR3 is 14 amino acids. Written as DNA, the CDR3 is TGTGCCAGCAGCCCAGAGCCAGGTCCCAGAGGCTACACCTTC. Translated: CASSPEPGPRGYTF.

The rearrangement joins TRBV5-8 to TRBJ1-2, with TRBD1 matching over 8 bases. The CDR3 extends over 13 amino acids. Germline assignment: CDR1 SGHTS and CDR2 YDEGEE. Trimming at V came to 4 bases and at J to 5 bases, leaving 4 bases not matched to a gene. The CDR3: CASSPGGRYGYTF. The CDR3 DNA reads TGTGCCAGCAGCCCAGGGGGCCGGTATGGCTACACCTTC.

In DNA, the CDR3 is TGTGCCAGCAGCTTAAACAGGGTTCCGTACACTGAAGCTTTCTTT. The encoded protein is CASSLNRVPYTEAFF. This chain links TRBV5-4 with TRBJ1-1; possible D gene TRBD1, 6 bases. Between the trimmed V and J ends, which lost 2 bases and 3 bases, there was a span of 14 bases. The germline gives CDR1 SGHNT, CDR2 YYREEE (reference sequence). This CDR3 spans 15 amino acids.

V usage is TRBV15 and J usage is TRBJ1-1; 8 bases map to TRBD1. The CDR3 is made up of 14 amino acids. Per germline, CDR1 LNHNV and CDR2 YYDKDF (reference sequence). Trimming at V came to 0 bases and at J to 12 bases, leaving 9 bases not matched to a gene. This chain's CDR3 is CATSRERTGWESFF. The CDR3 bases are TGTGCCACCAGCAGAGAGAGGACAGGGTGGGAGTCTTTCTTT.

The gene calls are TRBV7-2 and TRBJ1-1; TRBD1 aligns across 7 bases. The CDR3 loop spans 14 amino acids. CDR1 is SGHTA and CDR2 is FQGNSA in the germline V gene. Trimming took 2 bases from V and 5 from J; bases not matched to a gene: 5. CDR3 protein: CASSLMAGGTEAFF. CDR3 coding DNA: TGTGCCAGCAGCTTAATGGCAGGGGGGACTGAAGCTTTCTTT.

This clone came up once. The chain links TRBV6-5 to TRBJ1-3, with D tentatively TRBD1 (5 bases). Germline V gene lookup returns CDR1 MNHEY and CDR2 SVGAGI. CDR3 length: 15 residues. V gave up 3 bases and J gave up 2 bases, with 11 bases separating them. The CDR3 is CASSYQAGTGNTIYF. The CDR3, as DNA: TGTGCCAGCAGTTATCAGGCAGGGACTGGAAACACCATATATTTT.

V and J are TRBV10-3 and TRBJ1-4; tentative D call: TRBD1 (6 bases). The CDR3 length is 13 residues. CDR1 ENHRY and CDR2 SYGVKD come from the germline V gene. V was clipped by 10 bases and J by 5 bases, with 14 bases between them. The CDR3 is CATTSGVNEKLFF. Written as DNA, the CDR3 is TGTGCCACCACTTCAGGGGTGAATGAAAAACTGTTTTTT.

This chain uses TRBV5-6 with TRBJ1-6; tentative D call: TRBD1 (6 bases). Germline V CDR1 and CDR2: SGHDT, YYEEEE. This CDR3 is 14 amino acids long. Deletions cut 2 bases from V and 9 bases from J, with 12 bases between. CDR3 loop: CASSLTGPGSPLHF. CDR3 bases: TGTGCCAGCAGCTTAACAGGGCCCGGTTCACCCCTCCACTTT.

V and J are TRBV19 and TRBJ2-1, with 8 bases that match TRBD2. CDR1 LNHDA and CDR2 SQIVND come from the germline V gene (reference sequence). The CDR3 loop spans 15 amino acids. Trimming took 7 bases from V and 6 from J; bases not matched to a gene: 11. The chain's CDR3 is CASTAGGAGVNEQFF. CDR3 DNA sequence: TGTGCCAGTACCGCGGGGGGCGCGGGTGTCAATGAGCAGTTCTTC.

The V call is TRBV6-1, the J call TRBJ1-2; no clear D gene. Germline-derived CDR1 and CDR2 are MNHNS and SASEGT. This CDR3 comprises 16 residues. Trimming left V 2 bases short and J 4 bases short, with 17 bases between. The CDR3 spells CASSETFSGQSYGYTF. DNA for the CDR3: TGTGCCAGCAGTGAAACTTTCTCTGGGCAGTCCTATGGCTACACCTTC.

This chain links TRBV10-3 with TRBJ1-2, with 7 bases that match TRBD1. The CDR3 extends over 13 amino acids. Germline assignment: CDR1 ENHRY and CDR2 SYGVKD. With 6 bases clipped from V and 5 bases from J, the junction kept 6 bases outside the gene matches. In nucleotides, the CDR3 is TGTGCCATCAGGTCGACAGGGTTATATGGCTACACCTTC. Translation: CAIRSTGLYGYTF.

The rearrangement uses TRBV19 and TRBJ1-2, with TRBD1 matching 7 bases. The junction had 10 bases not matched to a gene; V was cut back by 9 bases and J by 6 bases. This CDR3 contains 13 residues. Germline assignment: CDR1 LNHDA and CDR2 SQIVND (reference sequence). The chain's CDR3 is CASLGAGGNGYTF. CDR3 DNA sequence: TGTGCCAGCCTGGGGGCAGGGGGGAATGGCTACACCTTC.

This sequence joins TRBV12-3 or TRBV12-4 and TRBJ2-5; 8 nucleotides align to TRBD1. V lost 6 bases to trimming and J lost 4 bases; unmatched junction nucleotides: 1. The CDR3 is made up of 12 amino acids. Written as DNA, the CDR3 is TGTGCCAGCAGCACAGGGGGAGAGACCCAGTACTTC. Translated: CASSTGGETQYF.

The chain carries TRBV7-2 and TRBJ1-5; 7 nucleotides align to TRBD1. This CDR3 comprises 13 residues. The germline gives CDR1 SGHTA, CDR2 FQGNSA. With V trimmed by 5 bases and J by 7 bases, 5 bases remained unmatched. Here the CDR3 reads CASSPGGTQPQHF. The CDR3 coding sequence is TGTGCCAGCAGCCCAGGGGGAACGCAGCCCCAGCATTTT.